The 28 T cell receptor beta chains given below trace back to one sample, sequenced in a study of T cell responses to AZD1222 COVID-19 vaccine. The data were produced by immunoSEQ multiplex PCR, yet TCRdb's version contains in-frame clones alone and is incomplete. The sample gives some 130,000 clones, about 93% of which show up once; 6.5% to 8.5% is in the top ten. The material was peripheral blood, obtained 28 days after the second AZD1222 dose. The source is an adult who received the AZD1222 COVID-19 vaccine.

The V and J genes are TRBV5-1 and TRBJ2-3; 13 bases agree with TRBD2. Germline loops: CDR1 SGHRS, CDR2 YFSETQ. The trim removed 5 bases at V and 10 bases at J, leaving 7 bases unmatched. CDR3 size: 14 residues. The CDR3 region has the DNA TGCGCCAGCAGTACCGGGACTAGCGGGGATTCGCAGTATTTT. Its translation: CASSTGTSGDSQYF.

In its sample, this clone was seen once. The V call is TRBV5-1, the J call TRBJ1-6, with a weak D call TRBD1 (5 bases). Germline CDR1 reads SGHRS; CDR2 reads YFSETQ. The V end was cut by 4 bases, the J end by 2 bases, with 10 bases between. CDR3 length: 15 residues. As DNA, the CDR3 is TGCGCCAGCAGCAGACAGACAGCCTATAATTCACCCCTCCACTTT. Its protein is CASSRQTAYNSPLHF.

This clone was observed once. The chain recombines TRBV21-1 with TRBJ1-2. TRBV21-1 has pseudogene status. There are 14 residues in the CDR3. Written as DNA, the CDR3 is TGTGCCAGCAGGGGACCCATGCGTATTGTGGGCTACACCTTC. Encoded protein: CASRGPMRIVGYTF.

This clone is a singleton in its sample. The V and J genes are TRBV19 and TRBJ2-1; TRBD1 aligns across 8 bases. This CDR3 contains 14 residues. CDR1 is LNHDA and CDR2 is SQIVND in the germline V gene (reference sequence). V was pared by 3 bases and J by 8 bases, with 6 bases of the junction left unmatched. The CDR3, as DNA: TGTGCCAGTAGTATTCAGGGGGCGGTGGATGAGCAGTTCTTC. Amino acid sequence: CASSIQGAVDEQFF.

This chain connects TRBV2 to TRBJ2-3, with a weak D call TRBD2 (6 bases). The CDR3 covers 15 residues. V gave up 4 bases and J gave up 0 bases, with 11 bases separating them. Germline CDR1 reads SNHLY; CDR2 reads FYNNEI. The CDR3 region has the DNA TGTGCCAGCAGTGTCATAGGGACTAGCACAGATACGCAGTATTTT. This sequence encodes CASSVIGTSTDTQYF.

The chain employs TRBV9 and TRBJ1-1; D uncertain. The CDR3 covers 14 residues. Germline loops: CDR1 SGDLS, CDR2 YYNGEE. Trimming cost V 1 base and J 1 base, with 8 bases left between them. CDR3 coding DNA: TGTGCCAGCAGCGTAACCCCTGAGAACACTGAAGCTTTCTTT. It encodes CASSVTPENTEAFF. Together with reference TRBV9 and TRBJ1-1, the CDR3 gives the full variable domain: DSGVTQTPKHLITATGQRVTLRCSPRSGDLSVYWYQQSLDQGLQFLIQYYNGEERAKGNILERFSAQQFPDLHSELNLSSLELGDSALYFCASSVTPENTEAFFGQGTRLTVV.

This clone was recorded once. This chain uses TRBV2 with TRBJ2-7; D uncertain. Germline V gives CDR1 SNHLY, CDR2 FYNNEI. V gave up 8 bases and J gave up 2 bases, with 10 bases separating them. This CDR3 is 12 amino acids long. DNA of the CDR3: TGTGCCAGCGGGTTTGAGACCTACGAGCAGTACTTC. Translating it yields CASGFETYEQYF.

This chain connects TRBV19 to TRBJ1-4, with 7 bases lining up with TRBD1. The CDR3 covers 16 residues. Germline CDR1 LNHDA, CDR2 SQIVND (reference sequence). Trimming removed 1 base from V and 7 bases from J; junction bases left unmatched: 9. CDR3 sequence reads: CASSIVVGQRGEKLFF. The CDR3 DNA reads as TGTGCCAGTAGTATAGTCGTGGGACAGAGAGGTGAAAAACTGTTTTTT.

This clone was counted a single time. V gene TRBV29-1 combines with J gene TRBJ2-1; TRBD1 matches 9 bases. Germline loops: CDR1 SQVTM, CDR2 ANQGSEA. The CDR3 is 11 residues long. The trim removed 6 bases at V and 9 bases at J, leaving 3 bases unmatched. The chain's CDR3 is CSVGQGFEQFF. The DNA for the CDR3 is TGCAGCGTGGGACAGGGCTTTGAGCAGTTCTTC.

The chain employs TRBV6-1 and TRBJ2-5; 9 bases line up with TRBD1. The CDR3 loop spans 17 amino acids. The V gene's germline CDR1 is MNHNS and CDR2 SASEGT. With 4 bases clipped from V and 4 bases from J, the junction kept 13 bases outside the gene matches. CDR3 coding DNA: TGTGCCAGCAGTGGAAGGAAAAGGACAGGGGTAGGAGAGACCCAGTACTTC. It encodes CASSGRKRTGVGETQYF.

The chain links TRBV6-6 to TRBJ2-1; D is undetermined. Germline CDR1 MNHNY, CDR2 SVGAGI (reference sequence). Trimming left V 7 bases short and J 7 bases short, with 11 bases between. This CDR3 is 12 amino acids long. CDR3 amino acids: CASTFSGNEQFF. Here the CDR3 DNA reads TGTGCCAGCACTTTCTCGGGTAATGAGCAGTTCTTC.

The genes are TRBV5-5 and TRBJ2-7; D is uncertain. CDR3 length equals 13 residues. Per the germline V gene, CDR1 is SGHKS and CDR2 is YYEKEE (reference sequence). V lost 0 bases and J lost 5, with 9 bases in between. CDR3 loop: CASSLASQHEQYF. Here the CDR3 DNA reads TGTGCCAGCAGCTTGGCCTCGCAACACGAGCAGTACTTC.

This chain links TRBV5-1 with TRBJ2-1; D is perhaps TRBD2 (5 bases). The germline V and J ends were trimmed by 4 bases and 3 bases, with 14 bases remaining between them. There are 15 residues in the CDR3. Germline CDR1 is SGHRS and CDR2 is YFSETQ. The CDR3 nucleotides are TGCGCCAGCAGCGCCGCGGGTCCTAACTACAATGAGCAGTTCTTC. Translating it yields CASSAAGPNYNEQFF.

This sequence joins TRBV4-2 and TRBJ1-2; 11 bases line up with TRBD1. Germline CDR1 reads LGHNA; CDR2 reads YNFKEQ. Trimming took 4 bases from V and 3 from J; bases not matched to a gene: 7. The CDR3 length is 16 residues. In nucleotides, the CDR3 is TGTGCCAGCAGCCGGTCCGGGACAGGGGGGGACTATGGCTACACCTTC. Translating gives CASSRSGTGGDYGYTF.

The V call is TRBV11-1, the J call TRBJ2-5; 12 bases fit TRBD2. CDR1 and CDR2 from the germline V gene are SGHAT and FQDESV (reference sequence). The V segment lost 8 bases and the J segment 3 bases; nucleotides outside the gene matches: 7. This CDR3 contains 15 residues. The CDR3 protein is CASRTSGGTKETQYF. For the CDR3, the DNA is TGTGCCAGCCGAACTAGCGGGGGGACCAAAGAGACCCAGTACTTC.

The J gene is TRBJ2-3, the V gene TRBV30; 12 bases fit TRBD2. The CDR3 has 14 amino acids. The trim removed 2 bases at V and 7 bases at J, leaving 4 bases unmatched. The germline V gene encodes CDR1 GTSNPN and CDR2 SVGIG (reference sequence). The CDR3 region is CAWSLAGGHNTQYF. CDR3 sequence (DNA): TGTGCCTGGAGTCTAGCGGGGGGGCACAATACGCAGTATTTT.

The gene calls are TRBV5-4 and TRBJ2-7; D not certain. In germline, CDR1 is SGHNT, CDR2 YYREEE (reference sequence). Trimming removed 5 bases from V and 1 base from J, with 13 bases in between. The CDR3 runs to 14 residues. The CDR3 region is CASRPGGESYEQYF. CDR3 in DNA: TGTGCCAGCAGGCCCGGTGGAGAATCCTACGAGCAGTACTTC.

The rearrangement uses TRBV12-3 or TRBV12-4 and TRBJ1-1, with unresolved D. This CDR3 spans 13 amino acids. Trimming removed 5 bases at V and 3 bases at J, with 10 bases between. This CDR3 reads CASSPQVDTEAFF. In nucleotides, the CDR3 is TGTGCCAGCAGTCCGCAGGTAGACACTGAAGCTTTCTTT.

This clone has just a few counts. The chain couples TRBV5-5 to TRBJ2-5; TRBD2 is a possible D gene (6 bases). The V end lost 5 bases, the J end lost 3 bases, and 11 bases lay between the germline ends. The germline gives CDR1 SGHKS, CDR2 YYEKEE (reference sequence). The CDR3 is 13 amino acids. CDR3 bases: TGTGCCAGCAGTCTCGGGGGTAAAGAGACCCAGTACTTC. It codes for CASSLGGKETQYF.

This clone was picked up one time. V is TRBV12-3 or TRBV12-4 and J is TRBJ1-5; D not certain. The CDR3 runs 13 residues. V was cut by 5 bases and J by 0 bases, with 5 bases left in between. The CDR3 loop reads CASSPNSNQPQHF. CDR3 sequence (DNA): TGTGCCAGCAGTCCCAATAGCAATCAGCCCCAGCATTTT.

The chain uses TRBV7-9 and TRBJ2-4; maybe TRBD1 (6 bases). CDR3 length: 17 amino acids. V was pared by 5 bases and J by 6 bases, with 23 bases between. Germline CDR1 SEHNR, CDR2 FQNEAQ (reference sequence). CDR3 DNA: TGTGCCAGCAGCCCCAAACCAGAGTCGGACAGTCGAAACATTCAGTACTTC. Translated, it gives CASSPKPESDSRNIQYF. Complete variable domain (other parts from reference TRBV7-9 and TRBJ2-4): DTGVSQNPRHKITKRGQNVTFRCDPISEHNRLYWYRQTLGQGPEFLTYFQNEAQLEKSRLLSDRFSAERPKGSFSTLEIQRTEQGDSAMYLCASSPKPESDSRNIQYFGAGTRLSVL.

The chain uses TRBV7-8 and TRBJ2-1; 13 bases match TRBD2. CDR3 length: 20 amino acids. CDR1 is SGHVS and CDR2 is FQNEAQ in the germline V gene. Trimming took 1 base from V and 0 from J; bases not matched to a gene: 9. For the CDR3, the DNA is TGTGCCAGCAGCTTAGGGGGCGGGACTAGCGGGGTTAGCTCCTACAATGAGCAGTTCTTC. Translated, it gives CASSLGGGTSGVSSYNEQFF.

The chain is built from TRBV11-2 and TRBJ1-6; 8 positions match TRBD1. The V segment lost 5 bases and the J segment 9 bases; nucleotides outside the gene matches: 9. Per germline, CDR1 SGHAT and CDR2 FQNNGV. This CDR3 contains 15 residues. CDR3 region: CASSDNGQGGSPLHF. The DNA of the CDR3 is TGTGCCAGCAGCGATAATGGACAGGGAGGTTCACCCCTCCACTTT. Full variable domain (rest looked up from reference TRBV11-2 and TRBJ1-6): EAGVAQSPRYKIIEKRQSVAFWCNPISGHATLYWYQQILGQGPKLLIQFQNNGVVDDSQLPKDRFSAERLKGVDSTLKIQPAKLEDSAVYLCASSDNGQGGSPLHFGNGTRLTVT.

Here the CDR3 DNA reads TGTGCCAGCAGCCCGGGACAGGTCTCAAACATTCAGTACTTC. Protein sequence: CASSPGQVSNIQYF. The chain employs TRBV7-2 and TRBJ2-4, with TRBD1 matching 8 bases. Germline V gene data show CDR1 as SGHTA and CDR2 as FQGNSA. The V and J ends lost 5 bases and 6 bases, in that order; junction bases with no gene match: 6. The CDR3 runs to 14 residues. Based on the CDR3 plus reference TRBV7-2 and TRBJ2-4, the full variable domain is GAGVSQSPSNKVTEKGKDVELRCDPISGHTALYWYRQSLGQGLEFLIYFQGNSAPDKSGLPSDRFSAERTGGSVSTLTIQRTQQEDSAVYLCASSPGQVSNIQYFGAGTRLSVL.

The CDR3 loop reads CSVLRTGAYEQYF. CDR3 nucleotide sequence: TGCAGCGTTCTCCGGACAGGTGCCTACGAGCAGTACTTC. V and J are TRBV29-1 and TRBJ2-7; 7 nucleotides align to TRBD1. After removal of 5 bases from V and 2 bases from J, the junction contained 6 bases not matched to a gene. Germline V gene data show CDR1 as SQVTM and CDR2 as ANQGSEA. CDR3 length: 13 residues.

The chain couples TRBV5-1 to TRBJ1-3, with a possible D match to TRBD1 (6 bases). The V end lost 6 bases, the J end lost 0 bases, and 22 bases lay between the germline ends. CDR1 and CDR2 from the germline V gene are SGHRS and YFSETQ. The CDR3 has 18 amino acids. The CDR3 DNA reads TGCGCCAGCACCCGGGATGGCGGGGGCTTCGCCTCTGGAAACACCATATATTTT. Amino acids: CASTRDGGGFASGNTIYF.

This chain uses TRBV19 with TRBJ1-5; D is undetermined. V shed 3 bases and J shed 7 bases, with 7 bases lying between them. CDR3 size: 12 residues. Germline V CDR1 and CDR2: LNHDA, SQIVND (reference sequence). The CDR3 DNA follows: TGTGCCAGTAGTATTCCAGGCCAGCCCCAGCATTTT. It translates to CASSIPGQPQHF.

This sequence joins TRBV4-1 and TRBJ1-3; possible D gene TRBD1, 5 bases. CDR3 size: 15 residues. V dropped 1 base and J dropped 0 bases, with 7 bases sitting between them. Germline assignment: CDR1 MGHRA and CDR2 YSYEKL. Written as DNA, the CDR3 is TGCGCCAGCAGCCAAGCGGGGGACTCTGGAAACACCATATATTTT. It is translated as CASSQAGDSGNTIYF.